The present entry profiles one TCR beta chain with its context. A read error may be the cause here, since a much bigger clone is one base away. The record originates from a study of T-cell reconstitution after alpha-beta-depleted transplantation in children. V shed 8 bases and J shed 3 bases, with 12 bases lying between them. The germline gives CDR1 WSHSY, CDR2 SAAADI. CDR3 size: 13 residues. This sample's TCRbeta library carried unique molecular identifier barcodes. One entry per CDR3 protein results from TCRdb running MiXCR on the PCR reads. The sample records approximately 200,000 distinct CDR3 sequences, roughly 6% being singletons.

The chain combines TRBV10-2 with TRBJ2-3; tentatively, D is TRBD1 or TRBD2 (5 bases each). The receptor was derived from a girl under three years old with combined immunodeficiency, due to receive a stem cell transplant. Sample: PBMCs, taken before TCRalphabeta/CD19-depleted stem cell transplant. The CDR3 loop is CASGGGVTDTQYF. CDR3 nucleotide sequence: TGCGCCAGCGGTGGGGGAGTAACAGATACGCAGTATTTT.